Listed below are T cell receptor beta chains from one sample, sequenced in a study of blood T cell repertoires in COVID-19. TCRdb keeps only in-frame clones here, not all; method: immunoSEQ multiplex PCR. The sample has roughly 350,000 clones; about 89% are singletons. The specimen sequenced was peripheral blood. These receptor sequences come from a young woman with COVID-19, enrolled during active disease. Each CDR3 is given with its conserved first and last residue. Fields, in order: V gene, J gene, D gene, clone size, CDR3 DNA, CDR3 protein. The D gene is left open where the match is weak. The listing skips clone size in some rows; elsewhere it reads once, few, many or a size class.

v_call: TRBV10-2
j_call: TRBJ2-7
d_call: TRBD2
clone_size: .
cdr3_nt: TGCGCCAGCAACGAAGTAGGACTAGACTTCTACGAGCAGTACTTC
cdr3_aa: CASNEVGLDFYEQYF

v_call: TRBV5-1
j_call: TRBJ2-7
d_call: .
clone_size: .
cdr3_nt: TGCGCCAGCAGCTTTGAGGGAAGTCCCTACGAGCAGTACTTC
cdr3_aa: CASSFEGSPYEQYF

v_call: TRBV24-1
j_call: TRBJ1-1
d_call: .
clone_size: .
cdr3_nt: TGTGCCACCACCGGAAAGACAGGAGTGAACACTGAAGCTTTCTTT
cdr3_aa: CATTGKTGVNTEAFF

v_call: TRBV4-1
j_call: TRBJ1-1
d_call: .
clone_size: .
cdr3_nt: TGCGCCAGCAGCCAAGTGGGGGGGCGTGAAGCTTTCTTT
cdr3_aa: CASSQVGGREAFF

v_call: TRBV28
j_call: TRBJ1-2
d_call: .
clone_size: .
cdr3_nt: TGTGCCAGCAGCTCCTCGTATGGCTACACCTTC
cdr3_aa: CASSSSYGYTF

v_call: TRBV9
j_call: TRBJ2-1
d_call: TRBD2
clone_size: .
cdr3_nt: TGTGCCAGCGATTCGGGAGGGCCGGGTGAGCAGTTCTTC
cdr3_aa: CASDSGGPGEQFF

v_call: TRBV5-6
j_call: TRBJ2-2
d_call: .
clone_size: .
cdr3_nt: TGTGCCAGCAGGGAAGACGGGAAGTCGAACACCGGGGAGCTGTTTTTT
cdr3_aa: CASREDGKSNTGELFF

v_call: TRBV5-5
j_call: TRBJ2-1
d_call: TRBD2
clone_size: .
cdr3_nt: TGTGCCAGCGGCCGACCCGGGACTAGCGGGAGTCCCGAGCAGTTCTTC
cdr3_aa: CASGRPGTSGSPEQFF

v_call: TRBV14
j_call: TRBJ2-7
d_call: .
clone_size: .
cdr3_nt: TGTGCCAGCAGCCAAGGGACGGGGAATTTCTACGAGCAGTACTTC
cdr3_aa: CASSQGTGNFYEQYF

v_call: TRBV11-2
j_call: TRBJ2-7
d_call: .
clone_size: .
cdr3_nt: TGTGCCAGCAGCTTAGACTCCATCGGCGAGCAGTACTTC
cdr3_aa: CASSLDSIGEQYF

v_call: TRBV11-2
j_call: TRBJ1-1
d_call: TRBD1
clone_size: .
cdr3_nt: TGTGCCAGCAGCCGTACCCGGACAGGGTGGGAGCTAGGCACTGAAGCTTTCTTT
cdr3_aa: CASSRTRTGWELGTEAFF

v_call: TRBV7-8
j_call: TRBJ2-5
d_call: .
clone_size: .
cdr3_nt: TGTGCCAGCAGCTTTAGCATCCAGCTAGAGACCCAGTACTTC
cdr3_aa: CASSFSIQLETQYF

v_call: TRBV5-1
j_call: TRBJ2-3
d_call: TRBD1
clone_size: .
cdr3_nt: TGCGCCAGCAGCTTGGGACAGGGGGGCACAGATACGCAGTATTTT
cdr3_aa: CASSLGQGGTDTQYF

v_call: TRBV6-4
j_call: TRBJ2-7
d_call: TRBD1
clone_size: .
cdr3_nt: TGTGCCAGCAGTGAAAGGACAGGTAGGGCCTACGAGCAGTACTTC
cdr3_aa: CASSERTGRAYEQYF

v_call: TRBV3-1/TRBV3-2
j_call: TRBJ2-3
d_call: .
clone_size: .
cdr3_nt: TGTGCCAGCAGCCAATCCACGGGGATAGGCACAGATACGCAGTATTTT
cdr3_aa: CASSQSTGIGTDTQYF

v_call: TRBV6-2/TRBV6-3
j_call: TRBJ2-2
d_call: .
clone_size: .
cdr3_nt: TGTGCCAGCAGCCGCGGCGGCTGGCGTTCTTCCGGGGAGCTGTTTTTT
cdr3_aa: CASSRGGWRSSGELFF

v_call: TRBV27
j_call: TRBJ2-5
d_call: TRBD2
clone_size: once
cdr3_nt: TGTGCCAGCAGACGGACTAGCGGGAGACTCCAAGAGACCCAGTACTTC
cdr3_aa: CASRRTSGRLQETQYF

v_call: TRBV9
j_call: TRBJ1-5
d_call: .
clone_size: .
cdr3_nt: TGTGCCAGCAGCGTATCGGGTAGCAATCAGCCCCAGCATTTT
cdr3_aa: CASSVSGSNQPQHF

v_call: TRBV30
j_call: TRBJ2-1
d_call: TRBD1
clone_size: .
cdr3_nt: TGTGCCTGGAAGACAGGGGTCAATGAGCAGTTCTTC
cdr3_aa: CAWKTGVNEQFF

v_call: TRBV28
j_call: TRBJ1-4
d_call: .
clone_size: .
cdr3_nt: TGTGCCAGCAGTTCCCCTAGTACTGGGGCCCTGGGAAAACTGTTTTTT
cdr3_aa: CASSSPSTGALGKLFF

v_call: TRBV7-3
j_call: TRBJ1-6
d_call: TRBD1
clone_size: .
cdr3_nt: TGTGCCAGCAGTCATACAGGGGTTGGTTCACCCCTCCACTTT
cdr3_aa: CASSHTGVGSPLHF

v_call: TRBV5-1
j_call: TRBJ2-2
d_call: TRBD2
clone_size: .
cdr3_nt: TGCGCCAGCAGCTCGCCCCGAGCGGGAGGGTACACCGGGGAGCTGTTTTTT
cdr3_aa: CASSSPRAGGYTGELFF

v_call: TRBV7-9
j_call: TRBJ2-7
d_call: TRBD1
clone_size: .
cdr3_nt: TGTGCCAGCAGCTGGGGGACAGCGAACTACGAGCAGTACTTC
cdr3_aa: CASSWGTANYEQYF

v_call: TRBV2
j_call: TRBJ2-7
d_call: .
clone_size: .
cdr3_nt: TGTGCCAGCAGTTCTAACAGGGCGGGCGAGCAGTACTTC
cdr3_aa: CASSSNRAGEQYF

v_call: TRBV9
j_call: TRBJ1-2
d_call: .
clone_size: .
cdr3_nt: TGTGCCAGCAGGGGCCAAAATAACTATGGCTACACCTTC
cdr3_aa: CASRGQNNYGYTF

v_call: TRBV18
j_call: TRBJ1-5
d_call: .
clone_size: .
cdr3_nt: TGTGCCAGCTCACCGACGGAAAAAGGAGCCCAGCATTTT
cdr3_aa: CASSPTEKGAQHF

v_call: TRBV11-3
j_call: TRBJ2-1
d_call: .
clone_size: .
cdr3_nt: TGTGCCAGCAGCTTAGTTATGGGTGGGAGCGGCAATGAGCAGTTCTTC
cdr3_aa: CASSLVMGGSGNEQFF

v_call: TRBV6-4
j_call: TRBJ2-7
d_call: TRBD1
clone_size: .
cdr3_nt: TGTGCCAGCAGTGACTCGGGACAGGGGGCCCGACTGTACTTC
cdr3_aa: CASSDSGQGARLYF

v_call: TRBV11-2
j_call: TRBJ2-2
d_call: .
clone_size: .
cdr3_nt: TGTGCCAGCAGCTTTCTAGGCCCCGGGGAGCTGTTTTTT
cdr3_aa: CASSFLGPGELFF

v_call: TRBV6-6
j_call: TRBJ2-7
d_call: TRBD2
clone_size: once
cdr3_nt: TGTGCCAGCAGCCGATCCTCGACTAGCGGACTCTACGAGCAGTACTTC
cdr3_aa: CASSRSSTSGLYEQYF

v_call: TRBV7-2
j_call: TRBJ1-4
d_call: TRBD1
clone_size: .
cdr3_nt: TGTGCCAGCAGGGCGGGACAGGAGAATGAAAAACTGTTTTTT
cdr3_aa: CASRAGQENEKLFF